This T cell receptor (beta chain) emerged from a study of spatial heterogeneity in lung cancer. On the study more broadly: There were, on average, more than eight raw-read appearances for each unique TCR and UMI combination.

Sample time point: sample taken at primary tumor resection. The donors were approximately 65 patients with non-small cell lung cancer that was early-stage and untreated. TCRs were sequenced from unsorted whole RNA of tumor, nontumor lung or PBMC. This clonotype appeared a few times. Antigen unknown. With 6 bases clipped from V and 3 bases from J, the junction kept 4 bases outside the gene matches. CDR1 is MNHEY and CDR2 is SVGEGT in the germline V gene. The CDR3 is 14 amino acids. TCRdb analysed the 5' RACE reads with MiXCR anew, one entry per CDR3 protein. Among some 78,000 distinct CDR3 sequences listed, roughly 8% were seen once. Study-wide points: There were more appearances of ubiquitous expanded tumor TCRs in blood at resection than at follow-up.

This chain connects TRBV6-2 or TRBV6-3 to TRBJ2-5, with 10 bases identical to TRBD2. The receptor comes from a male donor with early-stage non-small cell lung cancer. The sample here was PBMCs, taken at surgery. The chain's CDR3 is CASSPLAGEETQYF. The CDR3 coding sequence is TGTGCCAGCAGCCCCCTAGCGGGAGAAGAGACCCAGTACTTC.